This passage covers 4 T cell receptor beta chains from one sample sequenced in a study of beta chain features in type 1 diabetes (dated by TCRdb to about 2018). Libraries were made using the immunoSEQ multiplex PCR assay. The entire amount of isolated RNA was reverse transcribed using the High Capacity cDNA Reverse Transcription Kit, so the sequenced TCRB transcripts were expressed ones. Sourced from immuneACCESS, this table was stored by TCRdb with only in-frame sequences that have V and J called. A share of the clones is absent; for the studies checked, an unresolved V gene accounts for under half, and the remainder has no known explanation. The sample table contains about 360,000 clones; only one count was recorded for around 12% of them. The top ten clonotypes cover 0.017% of the sample. Specimen: naive CD4+ T cells from blood. This specimen's cell subset or site label, interpreted: true naive CD4+ T cells. Source of these receptors: a young man in good health.

The chain is built from TRBV27 and TRBJ2-1, with 9 bases lining up with TRBD1. Germline V gives CDR1 MNHEY, CDR2 SMNVEV (reference sequence). This CDR3 comprises 16 residues. The V and J ends lost 7 bases and 15 bases, in that order; junction bases with no gene match: 22. The CDR3: CASTSLAGTGFKERFF. The CDR3 DNA reads as TGTGCCAGCACTAGCTTAGCCGGGACAGGGTTTAAAGAAAGGTTCTTC.

The chain uses TRBV28 and TRBJ1-2; 10 nucleotides line up with TRBD1. CDR3 length: 16 residues. With 5 bases clipped from V and 2 bases from J, the junction kept 8 bases outside the gene matches. Germline-derived CDR1 and CDR2 are MDHEN and SYDVKM. The CDR3: CASSPRPGQGNYGYTF. The CDR3 nucleotides are TGTGCCAGCAGTCCCCGTCCGGGACAGGGGAACTATGGCTACACCTTC.

The chain links TRBV4-1 to TRBJ1-1; tentatively, D is TRBD1 (6 bases). The CDR3 consists of 15 residues. Germline V lookup: CDR1 MGHRA, CDR2 YSYEKL. V gave up 4 bases and J gave up 0 bases, with 12 bases separating them. CDR3 amino acids: CASSRTGQMNTEAFF. The CDR3 bases are TGCGCCAGCAGCCGGACTGGACAGATGAACACTGAAGCTTTCTTT.

In its sample, this clone was seen a few times. Here the CDR3 reads CASSPRTSGYEQYF. CDR3 DNA sequence: TGCGCCAGCAGCCCGAGGACTAGCGGCTACGAGCAGTACTTC. This rearrangement joins TRBV5-1 to TRBJ2-7, with 10 positions matching TRBD2. There are 14 residues in the CDR3. V shed 4 bases and J 3 bases; nucleotides not matched to a gene: 4. Per the germline V gene, CDR1 is SGHRS and CDR2 is YFSETQ.